This TCR beta chain was sequenced in a study of blood T cell repertoires in COVID-19. About the study: Samples of COVID-19 (acute and convalescent) were obtained from the United States, Italy and Spain. T cells, B-cell-depleted T cells, or PBMCs provided the cDNA or gDNA that served as material.

Original handling: Cell counts per sample came from amplifying reference gene primers. The table came from immunoSEQ multiplex PCR; TCRdb's copy has only in-frame clones and leaves some out. The D gene and trimming were derived from the DNA, and the V and J assignments and clone size from that table. In the table there are roughly 87,000 clones, about 91% of which are singletons. The V end was cut by 7 bases, the J end by 2 bases, with 15 bases between. The CDR3 totals 15 residues. The germline CDR1 and CDR2 sequences are SGHVS and FQNEAQ. The sequencing sample was made of peripheral blood. The receptor was derived from a woman at least 80 years old with active COVID-19. The chain employs TRBV7-8 and TRBJ2-1; D is unresolved. In DNA, the CDR3 is TGTGCCAGCACCCCCCGTGGAGCTACCTACAATGAGCAGTTCTTC. It translates to CASTPRGATYNEQFF.